The 14 T cell receptor beta chains reported below all come from one sample, sequenced in a study of T cell repertoires in cytomegalovirus infection. TCRdb re-called the reads with MiXCR, one entry per CDR3 protein. The sample gives approximately 700,000 distinct CDR3 sequences, 35% of which show up once; around 3% is in the top ten. The sequenced material came from PBMCs. These receptors came from a human donor in good health (CMV status not recorded). Some clones in this sample may be carry-over from other donors' samples.

DNA of the CDR3: TGTGCCACCAGCAGAGTTAACAGTGGGCAACATCAACCGCACACTGAAGCTTTCTTT. Translation: CATSRVNSGQHQPHTEAFF. The rearrangement links TRBV15 to TRBJ1-1; D unclear. The V and J ends lost 1 base and 3 bases respectively, with 24 bases between them. This CDR3 has 19 amino acids. Germline V gene lookup returns CDR1 LNHNV and CDR2 YYDKDF (reference sequence).

This chain links TRBV4-1 with TRBJ2-3; D gene uncertain. V was clipped by 6 bases and J by 6 bases, with 16 bases between them. Germline values: CDR1 MGHRA, CDR2 YSYEKL. This CDR3 spans 14 amino acids. The CDR3 sequence: CASRKTGPRDTQYF. The CDR3 DNA follows: TGCGCCAGCAGGAAGACTGGGCCCCGGGATACGCAGTATTTT.

DNA of the CDR3: TGTGCCAGCAGTGACCTCAACACGCCTGGTGGAAACACCATATATTTT. Translated, it gives CASSDLNTPGGNTIYF. V and J are TRBV12-3 or TRBV12-4 and TRBJ1-3, with unresolved D. CDR3 size: 16 residues. V lost 5 bases to trimming and J lost 3 bases, with 17 bases between them.

J is TRBJ2-1 and V is TRBV11-2; 7 bases fit TRBD2. The CDR3 is made up of 14 amino acids. Germline lookup yields CDR1 SGHAT and CDR2 FQNNGV. Losses at the gene ends were 8 bases for V and 9 bases for J; bases not matched to a gene: 13. The CDR3 nucleotides read TGTGCCAGCTCCGCTGGGGGAGGGATCGGTGAGCAGTTCTTC. It codes for CASSAGGGIGEQFF.

The chain is built from TRBV6-2 or TRBV6-3 and TRBJ2-3; 7 bases agree with TRBD1. Losses at the gene ends were 7 bases for V and 1 base for J; bases not matched to a gene: 11. CDR3 length: 16 residues. The germline V gene encodes CDR1 MNHEY and CDR2 SVGEGT. The DNA for the CDR3 is TGTGCCAGCATAGAACACGACAGGGTCGGCACAGATACGCAGTATTTT. The encoded protein is CASIEHDRVGTDTQYF.

The chain couples TRBV12-3 or TRBV12-4 to TRBJ1-1; a possible D gene is TRBD1 (5 bases). V lost 5 bases to trimming and J lost 11 bases, with 15 bases between them. This CDR3 has 12 residues. This chain's CDR3 is CASSPNTEGAFF. Here the CDR3 DNA reads TGTGCCAGCAGTCCGAACACGGAGGGGGCTTTCTTT.

J is TRBJ1-2 and V is TRBV7-8; D remains ambiguous. The CDR3 has 16 residues. CDR1 SGHVS and CDR2 FQNEAQ come from the germline V gene. The germline V and J ends were trimmed by 4 bases and 10 bases, with 25 bases remaining between them. The CDR3 protein is CASSYNDNRRNSVYTF. The CDR3 nucleotides read TGTGCCAGCAGCTACAACGACAACCGACGGAACTCTGTCTACACCTTC.

This clonotype was counted only a few times. Here the CDR3 reads CASTESGTFTYEQYF. In nucleotides, the CDR3 is TGTGCCAGCACAGAGTCCGGGACGTTCACCTACGAGCAGTACTTC. The rearrangement joins TRBV28 to TRBJ2-7; D assignment may be TRBD1 or TRBD2 (5 bases each). There are 15 residues in the CDR3. V was clipped by 7 bases and J by 2 bases, with 18 bases between them. Looked up from germline, CDR1 is MDHEN and CDR2 is SYDVKM.

This clonotype was counted many times. The J gene is TRBJ2-3, the V gene TRBV7-2, with TRBD2 matching 11 bases. With 8 bases clipped from V and 6 bases from J, the junction kept 16 bases outside the gene matches. CDR1 is SGHTA and CDR2 is FQGNSA in the germline V gene. There are 17 residues in the CDR3. The DNA of the CDR3 is TGTGCCAGCTCGGCTAGCGGGGGGACGTGGGGGGCGGATACGCAGTATTTT. Translating gives CASSASGGTWGADTQYF.

The chain couples TRBV6-6 to TRBJ1-2; D remains unclear. V gave up 0 bases and J gave up 8 bases, with 13 bases separating them. Per the germline V gene, CDR1 is MNHNY and CDR2 is SVGAGI (reference sequence). This CDR3 has 14 amino acids. CDR3 residues: CASSYSEGQLGYTF. In DNA form, the CDR3 reads TGTGCCAGCAGTTACTCAGAGGGTCAGTTGGGCTACACCTTC.

This rearrangement joins TRBV20-1 to TRBJ1-5; D is perhaps TRBD1 (5 bases). The CDR3 spans 13 residues. The germline CDR1 and CDR2 sequences are DFQATT and SNEGSKA (reference sequence). V was pared by 4 bases and J by 1 base, with 8 bases between. The CDR3 DNA follows: TGCAGTGCTACAGGGACGAGCAATCAGCCCCAGCATTTT. Protein product: CSATGTSNQPQHF.

The CDR3 DNA follows: TGTGCCAGCATGGGACCGGTCGAGACCCAGTACTTC. It yields the protein CASMGPVETQYF. This chain connects TRBV6-6 to TRBJ2-5; possibly TRBD1 or TRBD2 for D (5 bases each). Trimming shortened V by 7 bases and J by 5 bases, and 11 bases separated the two germline ends. Germline CDR1 reads MNHNY; CDR2 reads SVGAGI (reference sequence). There are 12 residues in the CDR3.

A note on this clonotype: This likely comes from a read error, as the CDR3 has no conserved phenylalanine or tryptophan at its end. The chain has TRBV12-3 or TRBV12-4 and TRBJ2-7; perhaps TRBD1 as D (6 bases). Trimming removed 5 bases from V and 4 bases from J, with 15 bases in between. This CDR3 has 14 amino acids. The CDR3 DNA reads as TGTGCCAGCAGTCGGGCCCACAGGGCTTACGAGCAGTACTTA. Translating it yields CASSRAHRAYEQYL.

The V and J genes are TRBV7-2 and TRBJ2-5, with 8 bases lining up with TRBD2. The trim removed 5 bases at V and 5 bases at J, leaving 7 bases unmatched. The CDR3 is made up of 14 amino acids. CDR1 is SGHTA, CDR2 FQGNSA, per germline. The CDR3 DNA reads as TGTGCCAGCAGCCGGCGTAGCGGGATTGAGACCCAGTACTTC. Amino acid sequence: CASSRRSGIETQYF.